This T cell receptor (beta chain) was profiled in a study of blood T cell repertoires in COVID-19. Original methodology: Quantification of nucleated cells was approximated via reference gene primer amplification. Some clones are missing from TCRdb's copy, which holds only in-frame ones; the method was immunoSEQ multiplex PCR. D and trimming were read from the DNA, whereas the V and J calls and clone size are those reported in that table. The data show about 140,000 clones, 80% to 90% seen once. This CDR3 comprises 13 residues. Germline lookup yields CDR1 SGDLS and CDR2 YYNGEE. The V gene lost 4 bases and the J gene lost 7 bases, with 12 bases spanning the gap.

The TCR originated in a woman aged 45-65 years with acute or convalescent COVID-19. The chain links TRBV9 to TRBJ2-1; TRBD2 is a possible D gene (5 bases). Sample: peripheral blood. DNA of the CDR3: TGTGCCAGCAGCCCCGGAGGAAAGAATGAGCAGTTCTTC. It codes for CASSPGGKNEQFF.